Following are 19 T cell receptor beta chains from one sample sequenced in a study of blood T cell repertoires in COVID-19 (dated by TCRdb to 2018 to 2021). Library preparation used the immunoSEQ multiplex PCR assay. TCRdb holds this immuneACCESS table with in-frame rearrangements only. Some clones are missing; in checked studies, unresolved V genes explain under half, and the rest has no known cause. A total of 95,000 or so clones appear in this sample, 79% of them only once. Around 18% of the sample rests with the top ten. The specimen was peripheral blood. The receptors originated from a woman of 80 years or more with active or convalescent COVID-19.

The chain carries TRBV27 and TRBJ2-1; D might be TRBD2 (7 bases). The CDR3 is made up of 14 amino acids. Trimming cost V 5 bases and J 8 bases, with 16 bases left between them. CDR1 and CDR2 (germline): MNHEY, SMNVEV (reference sequence). CDR3 protein: CASSALRGGDEQFF. The CDR3 bases are TGTGCCAGCAGTGCTCTTAGGGGGGGTGATGAGCAGTTCTTC.

This CDR3 reads CASSRDSGEQYF. The CDR3 DNA reads TGTGCCAGCTCTCGCGATTCAGGCGAGCAGTACTTC. The chain combines TRBV18 with TRBJ2-7; D is uncertain. The CDR3 runs to 12 residues. Between the trimmed V and J ends, which lost 6 bases and 6 bases, there was a span of 12 bases. From germline, CDR1 is KGHSH and CDR2 LQKENI. Using reference TRBV18 and TRBJ2-7 for the parts outside the CDR3, the full variable domain is NAGVMQNPRHLVRRRGQEARLRCSPMKGHSHVYWYRQLPEEGLKFMVYLQKENIIDESGMPKERFSAEFPKEGPSILRIQQVVRGDSAAYFCASSRDSGEQYFGPGTRLTVT.

This chain connects TRBV6-5 to TRBJ2-5, with 10 bases fitting TRBD2. V trimming: 4 bases; J trimming: 4 bases; junction bases outside the gene matches: 3. Germline V gives CDR1 MNHEY, CDR2 SVGAGI. The CDR3 runs 14 residues. Here the CDR3 reads CASSFRLAGETQYF. As DNA, the CDR3 is TGTGCCAGCAGTTTTCGACTAGCGGGAGAGACCCAGTACTTC.

This clone showed up just once. This chain uses TRBV6-5 with TRBJ1-2; D gene uncertain. V shed 5 bases and J shed 4 bases, with 14 bases lying between them. Germline-derived CDR1 and CDR2 are MNHEY and SVGAGI. The CDR3 is made up of 14 amino acids. DNA of the CDR3: TGTGCCAGCAGTCCCCTTGGGCTTACCTATGGCTACACCTTC. Translated: CASSPLGLTYGYTF.

The chain links TRBV30 to TRBJ2-3; no clear D gene. The V end lost 0 bases, the J end lost 4 bases, and 8 bases lay between the germline ends. Germline V CDR1 and CDR2: GTSNPN, SVGIG (reference sequence). The CDR3 spans 13 residues. The chain's CDR3 is CAWSVQPADTQYF. As DNA, the CDR3 is TGTGCCTGGAGTGTTCAACCGGCAGATACGCAGTATTTT.

This clone was counted between two and nine times. The rearrangement uses TRBV24-1 and TRBJ2-1, with 11 bases aligning to TRBD1. The V gene's germline CDR1 is KGHDR and CDR2 SFDVKD. The CDR3 totals 16 residues. Trimming removed 4 bases from V and 4 bases from J; junction bases left unmatched: 5. CDR3 region: CATSDWTGGGYNEQFF. CDR3 nucleotide sequence: TGTGCCACCAGTGACTGGACAGGGGGCGGGTACAATGAGCAGTTCTTC.

This rearrangement joins TRBV7-2 to TRBJ1-6; maybe TRBD1 (5 bases). V lost 7 bases and J 3 bases, leaving 7 bases between the germline ends. Germline CDR1 and CDR2: SGHTA and FQGNSA. The CDR3 has 13 amino acids. The CDR3 DNA follows: TGTGCCAGCACCGGGGGCTATAATTCACCCCTCCACTTT. Protein product: CASTGGYNSPLHF.

This chain joins TRBV28 and TRBJ1-5, with TRBD1 as a possible D gene (6 bases). The CDR3 covers 15 residues. Trimming cost V 5 bases and J 4 bases, with 15 bases left between them. CDR1 is MDHEN and CDR2 is SYDVKM in the germline V gene. The CDR3 region has the DNA TGTGCCAGCAGTCCCTCCGGGACATCAAATCAGCCCCAGCATTTT. Translating gives CASSPSGTSNQPQHF.

The chain employs TRBV5-4 and TRBJ2-3, with TRBD2 as a possible D gene (5 bases). Germline V gene lookup returns CDR1 SGHNT and CDR2 YYREEE (reference sequence). The CDR3 has 15 residues. Trimming removed 1 base at V and 3 bases at J, with 12 bases between. The CDR3 DNA reads TGTGCCAGCAGCTTGTACAGCGGAATAACAGATACGCAGTATTTT. This translates into CASSLYSGITDTQYF.

The chain combines TRBV4-1 with TRBJ2-3, with 12 bases fitting TRBD2. V lost 6 bases and J lost 4; bases outside the gene matches: 5. The CDR3 covers 15 residues. CDR1 and CDR2 (germline): MGHRA, YSYEKL. The CDR3 spells CASRWASGRADTQYF. In nucleotides, the CDR3 is TGCGCCAGCAGGTGGGCTAGCGGGAGGGCAGATACGCAGTATTTT.

V and J are TRBV18 and TRBJ2-7; D is possibly TRBD2 (5 bases). V dropped 2 bases and J dropped 3 bases, with 8 bases sitting between them. Germline lookup yields CDR1 KGHSH and CDR2 LQKENI. There are 13 residues in the CDR3. CDR3 sequence: CASSPGGIYEQYF. DNA of the CDR3: TGTGCCAGCTCACCAGGAGGTATCTACGAGCAGTACTTC. Using reference TRBV18 and TRBJ2-7 for the parts outside the CDR3, the full variable domain is NAGVMQNPRHLVRRRGQEARLRCSPMKGHSHVYWYRQLPEEGLKFMVYLQKENIIDESGMPKERFSAEFPKEGPSILRIQQVVRGDSAAYFCASSPGGIYEQYFGPGTRLTVT.

The chain combines TRBV27 with TRBJ2-1; 9 nucleotides align to TRBD2. Germline V gene data show CDR1 as MNHEY and CDR2 as SMNVEV (reference sequence). The CDR3 loop spans 16 amino acids. V was pared by 7 bases and J by 12 bases, with 19 bases of the junction left unmatched. CDR3 sequence reads: CASTSGLARGGGPQFF. For the CDR3, the DNA is TGTGCCAGCACGTCGGGACTAGCCCGGGGTGGGGGCCCGCAGTTCTTC.

The chain's CDR3 is CASSQDRGLEQYF. CDR3 DNA sequence: TGTGCCAGCAGCCAAGATCGAGGTCTCGAGCAGTACTTC. The chain links TRBV3-1 (or the pseudogene TRBV3-2) to TRBJ2-7; D remains unclear. Germline CDR1 LGHDT, CDR2 YNNKEL (reference sequence). The CDR3 is 13 residues long. V lost 0 bases, J lost 6 bases, and 9 bases lay in between.

The chain is built from TRBV21-1 and TRBJ2-4; the table calls TRBD2, which could not be checked here. TRBV21-1 is annotated as a pseudogene. The CDR3 consists of 16 residues. CDR3 coding DNA: TGTGCCAGCCCTCCGGCGGCGGTTCTAGCCAAAAACATTCAGTACTTC. It is translated as CASPPAAVLAKNIQYF.

This clone showed up many times. This chain joins TRBV6-4 and TRBJ2-2; 7 bases map to TRBD1. CDR1 is MRHNA, CDR2 SNTAGT, per germline. Germline trimming cut 5 bases from V and 0 bases from J; bases unmatched to any gene: 3. This CDR3 spans 15 amino acids. The CDR3 bases are TGTGCCAGCAGTCAACAGGGGCCGAACACCGGGGAGCTGTTTTTT. Its translation is CASSQQGPNTGELFF.

V gene TRBV29-1 combines with J gene TRBJ1-6, with 7 bases lining up with TRBD1. J was trimmed by 9 bases and V by 4 bases; bases with no gene match: 15. The V gene's germline CDR1 is SQVTM and CDR2 ANQGSEA. The CDR3 spans 16 residues. In nucleotides, the CDR3 is TGCAGCGTTGTACTGGAAGGACAGGAAGAAGTTTCACCCCTCCACTTT. It codes for CSVVLEGQEEVSPLHF.

The CDR3, as DNA: TGCAGTGCTAGTTATTGGGGCCGGGACAGGGGACCCCTAACCTACGAGCAGTACTTC. Translating gives CSASYWGRDRGPLTYEQYF. This rearrangement joins TRBV20-1 to TRBJ2-7; 10 bases are shared with TRBD1. V dropped 3 bases and J dropped 2; count of bases not matched to a gene: 19. From germline, CDR1 is DFQATT and CDR2 SNEGSKA (reference sequence). This CDR3 spans 19 amino acids.

The chain recombines TRBV19 with TRBJ1-2; D is uncertain. Germline CDR1 reads LNHDA; CDR2 reads SQIVND (reference sequence). CDR3 length: 17 residues. Trimming took off 7 bases at V and 3 bases at J, with 24 bases between the two ends. The CDR3 DNA sequence: TGTGCCAGTACCGAACCACGGACCGCCACGGAGGACTATGGCTACACCTTC. Translated: CASTEPRTATEDYGYTF.

This clone was observed a few times. The J gene is TRBJ2-7, the V gene TRBV5-6; 7 bases fit TRBD2. This CDR3 is 13 amino acids long. Trimming at V came to 5 bases and at J to 2 bases, leaving 4 bases not matched to a gene. Per the germline V gene, CDR1 is SGHDT and CDR2 is YYEEEE. CDR3: CASSGLVPYEQYF. Written as DNA, the CDR3 is TGTGCCAGCAGTGGACTAGTCCCCTACGAGCAGTACTTC.